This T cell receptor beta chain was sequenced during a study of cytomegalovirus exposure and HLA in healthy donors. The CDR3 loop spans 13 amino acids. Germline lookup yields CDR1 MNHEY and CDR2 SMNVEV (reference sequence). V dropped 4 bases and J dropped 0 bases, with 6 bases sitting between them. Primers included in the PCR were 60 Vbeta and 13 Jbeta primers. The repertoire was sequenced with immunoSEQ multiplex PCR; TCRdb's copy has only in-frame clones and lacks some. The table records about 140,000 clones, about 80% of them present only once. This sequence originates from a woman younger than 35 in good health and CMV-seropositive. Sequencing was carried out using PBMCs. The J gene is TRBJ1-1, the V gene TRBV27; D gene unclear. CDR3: CASSSLVNTEAFF. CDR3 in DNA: TGTGCCAGCAGTTCCCTAGTGAACACTGAAGCTTTCTTT.